One sample yielded the 6 T cell receptor beta chains listed below, sequenced in a study of molecular identifiers for immune sequencing clone quantification. TCRdb passed the PCR reads through MiXCR, listing each CDR3 protein once. This table has 75,000 to 100,000 distinct CDR3 sequences, 15% to 20% appearing once. Material for sequencing was naive CD8+ T cells from blood, with Jurkat cell RNA spiked in. The subset denotes: FACS-sorted CD8+CD4-CCR7+CD45RA+ naive T cells. The receptors shown here come from a human donor in good health. Some libraries in this study had Jurkat cell RNA spiked in.

In its sample, this clonotype was seen once. The gene calls are TRBV29-1 and TRBJ2-2; 7 bases map to TRBD2. The CDR3 is 12 residues long. Germline trimming cut 4 bases from V and 6 bases from J; bases unmatched to any gene: 2. Germline CDR1 reads SQVTM; CDR2 reads ANQGSEA. The CDR3 nucleotides are TGCAGCGTTGTGGGGGGGTCCGGGGAGCTGTTTTTT. Translation: CSVVGGSGELFF.

This clonotype was counted at least ten times. The V call is TRBV4-3, the J call TRBJ1-1; D is unresolved. Trimming pared 4 bases from V and 4 bases from J, leaving 13 bases between. The length of the CDR3 is 14 residues. Germline V gene sequence: CDR1 LGHNA, CDR2 YSLEER. The CDR3, as DNA: TGCGCCAGCAGCCCCCAGGTAGGGTTCACTGAAGCTTTCTTT. As protein: CASSPQVGFTEAFF.

This clonotype was seen ten or more times. The chain uses TRBV29-1 and TRBJ2-6; 9 nucleotides agree with TRBD1. V trimming: 3 bases; J trimming: 1 base; junction bases outside the gene matches: 4. The CDR3 is 16 residues long. The germline CDR1 and CDR2 sequences are SQVTM and ANQGSEA. The CDR3: CSVDGTGPSGANVLTF. CDR3 bases: TGCAGCGTTGACGGGACAGGGCCGTCTGGGGCCAACGTCCTGACTTTC.

This clonotype appeared many times. The CDR3, as DNA: TGCAGCGTTGAGACATTAGCGGGAGAGGTAGAGACCCAGTACTTC. Its protein is CSVETLAGEVETQYF. The gene calls are TRBV29-1 and TRBJ2-5; 9 bases map to TRBD2. This CDR3 region has 15 residues. V lost 3 bases and J lost 4; bases outside the gene matches: 9. Germline loops: CDR1 SQVTM, CDR2 ANQGSEA.

This clonotype has ten or more counts. The chain recombines TRBV27 with TRBJ1-1; D possibly corresponds to TRBD1 (5 bases). The length of the CDR3 is 14 residues. V was clipped by 5 bases and J by 5 bases, with 15 bases between them. Germline V lookup: CDR1 MNHEY, CDR2 SMNVEV (reference sequence). The CDR3 DNA reads TGTGCCAGCAGTCCAGGGACGGGTTCGACTGAAGCTTTCTTT. It specifies CASSPGTGSTEAFF.

This clonotype was found many times. The chain couples TRBV15 to TRBJ2-4; no definite D call. This CDR3 spans 17 amino acids. Germline CDR1 is LNHNV and CDR2 is YYDKDF (reference sequence). Trimming pared 0 bases from V and 0 bases from J, leaving 12 bases between. The CDR3 bases are TGTGCCACCAGCAGAGATTCGAGTTTTCTAGCCAAAAACATTCAGTACTTC. Amino acid sequence: CATSRDSSFLAKNIQYF.